These T cell receptor beta chains were read from a single sample in a study of cytomegalovirus exposure and HLA in healthy donors. The assay was immunoSEQ multiplex PCR, and TCRdb's table has in-frame clones only and misses some. The data contain more than 100,000 clones, around 10% of them singletons. Sequencing was carried out using PBMCs. The receptors come from a woman aged 40 to 49 in good health and CMV-seropositive. The CDR3 runs from the conserved cysteine through the conserved F or W. A D gene is named only where the DNA matches it firmly. Some rows have no size entry. The others give once, few or many, or a class for an expanded clone.

clone_size: NA
v_call: TRBV5-1
d_call: TRBD2
j_call: TRBJ2-3
cdr3_nt: TGCGCCAGCAGCAAGCCAGCGGGGGCCCCAGATACGCAGTATTTT
cdr3_aa: CASSKPAGAPDTQYF

clone_size: NA
v_call: TRBV2
d_call: TRBD2
j_call: TRBJ2-1
cdr3_nt: TGTGCATCGACTAGCGGATACAATGAGCAGTTCTTC
cdr3_aa: CASTSGYNEQFF

clone_size: NA
v_call: TRBV11-2
d_call: NA
j_call: TRBJ2-3
cdr3_nt: TGTGCCAGCAGCTTGACTGGGGGCGCAGGTAGCACAGATACGCAGTATTTT
cdr3_aa: CASSLTGGAGSTDTQYF

clone_size: NA
v_call: TRBV4-1
d_call: TRBD1
j_call: TRBJ1-3
cdr3_nt: TGCGCCAGCAGCCGGGACAGGGCTCCCTCTGGAAACACCATATATTTT
cdr3_aa: CASSRDRAPSGNTIYF

clone_size: few
v_call: TRBV6-5
d_call: NA
j_call: TRBJ2-7
cdr3_nt: TGTGCCAGCAGTTACTTTGGGCAGGGCTACGAGCAGTACTTC
cdr3_aa: CASSYFGQGYEQYF

clone_size: NA
v_call: TRBV5-1
d_call: NA
j_call: TRBJ1-1
cdr3_nt: TGCGCCAGCAGCTTGCTAGGGGCTGAAGCTTTCTTT
cdr3_aa: CASSLLGAEAFF

clone_size: NA
v_call: TRBV19
d_call: NA
j_call: TRBJ2-1
cdr3_nt: TGTGCCAGTAGCCAAGACATCGGGGTCTACAATGAGCAGTTCTTC
cdr3_aa: CASSQDIGVYNEQFF

clone_size: few
v_call: TRBV5-1
d_call: TRBD2
j_call: TRBJ2-3
cdr3_nt: TGCGCCAGCAGCTCCGGACTAGCGGGGATGATAGCTAGCACAGATACGCAGTATTTT
cdr3_aa: CASSSGLAGMIASTDTQYF

clone_size: NA
v_call: TRBV7-9
d_call: NA
j_call: TRBJ2-2
cdr3_nt: TGTGCCAGCAGCCCCCCGAGCCCATGGAACACCGGGGAGCTGTTTTTT
cdr3_aa: CASSPPSPWNTGELFF

clone_size: few
v_call: TRBV19
d_call: TRBD1
j_call: TRBJ1-5
cdr3_nt: TGTGCCAGTAGGGACCCGGGACAGGCTAATCAGCCCCAGCATTTT
cdr3_aa: CASRDPGQANQPQHF

clone_size: NA
v_call: TRBV29-1
d_call: TRBD1
j_call: TRBJ1-3
cdr3_nt: TGCAGCGCTGGGGACAGGGGCGCTGGAAACACCATATATTTT
cdr3_aa: CSAGDRGAGNTIYF

clone_size: few
v_call: TRBV4-2
d_call: NA
j_call: TRBJ2-2
cdr3_nt: TGTGCCAGCAGCCCCCGTTCGACCGGGGAGCTGTTTTTT
cdr3_aa: CASSPRSTGELFF

clone_size: NA
v_call: TRBV7-9
d_call: NA
j_call: TRBJ1-1
cdr3_nt: TGTGCCAGCAACCCCCCAGGACTGACGACTGAAGCTTTCTTT
cdr3_aa: CASNPPGLTTEAFF

clone_size: NA
v_call: TRBV6-1
d_call: TRBD1
j_call: TRBJ1-1
cdr3_nt: TGTGCCAGCAGCCGGGACAGGGTAACTGAAGCTTTCTTT
cdr3_aa: CASSRDRVTEAFF

clone_size: few
v_call: TRBV12-5
d_call: TRBD1
j_call: TRBJ2-3
cdr3_nt: TGTGCTAGTGGTTCGAAACAGGGGGAAGTTACAGATACGCAGTATTTT
cdr3_aa: CASGSKQGEVTDTQYF

clone_size: NA
v_call: TRBV6-1
d_call: NA
j_call: TRBJ1-4
cdr3_nt: TGTGCCAGCAGTGACCCGGCAGGGTCGGCTAATGAAAAACTGTTTTTT
cdr3_aa: CASSDPAGSANEKLFF

clone_size: NA
v_call: TRBV19
d_call: NA
j_call: TRBJ1-2
cdr3_nt: TGTGCCAGTAGTATATCCGGGTTCAATGGCTACACCTTC
cdr3_aa: CASSISGFNGYTF

clone_size: NA
v_call: TRBV10-3
d_call: NA
j_call: TRBJ1-4
cdr3_nt: TGTGCCAGCAGACAGAAAACAAATGAAAAACTGTTTTTT
cdr3_aa: CASRQKTNEKLFF

clone_size: few
v_call: TRBV5-1
d_call: TRBD1
j_call: TRBJ2-2
cdr3_nt: TGCGCCAGCAGCCGGGACAGAGGGTTCGGGGAGCTGTTTTTT
cdr3_aa: CASSRDRGFGELFF

clone_size: few
v_call: TRBV6-5
d_call: NA
j_call: TRBJ1-5
cdr3_nt: TGTGCCAGCAGTCCTCTGGGGGGGAGCAATCAGCCCCAGCATTTT
cdr3_aa: CASSPLGGSNQPQHF

clone_size: few
v_call: TRBV27
d_call: NA
j_call: TRBJ2-3
cdr3_nt: TGTGCCAGCAGTTTAGAGGCCAGGGCGAGGACAGATACGCAGTATTTT
cdr3_aa: CASSLEARARTDTQYF

clone_size: NA
v_call: TRBV12-5
d_call: NA
j_call: TRBJ2-2
cdr3_nt: TGTGCTAGTGGTTTGGGCAGAACGCCCGGGGAGCTGTTTTTT
cdr3_aa: CASGLGRTPGELFF

clone_size: NA
v_call: TRBV9
d_call: TRBD1
j_call: TRBJ2-5
cdr3_nt: TGTGCCAGCAGCGCCCTGCTAGGGGGCGGCGAGACCCAGTACTTC
cdr3_aa: CASSALLGGGETQYF

clone_size: few
v_call: TRBV5-1
d_call: TRBD2
j_call: TRBJ2-3
cdr3_nt: TGCGCCAGCAGCTACTCCCCTAGCGGGGGAGGCACAGATACGCAGTATTTT
cdr3_aa: CASSYSPSGGGTDTQYF

clone_size: few
v_call: TRBV5-4
d_call: NA
j_call: TRBJ1-3
cdr3_nt: TGTGCCAGCAGCCCAGGGGTAGGAAACACCATATATTTT
cdr3_aa: CASSPGVGNTIYF

clone_size: few
v_call: TRBV7-6
d_call: TRBD1
j_call: TRBJ2-1
cdr3_nt: TGTGCCAGCAGCCCCGGACAGGGGGCTTGGAATGAGCAGTTCTTC
cdr3_aa: CASSPGQGAWNEQFF

clone_size: NA
v_call: TRBV6-1
d_call: NA
j_call: TRBJ1-1
cdr3_nt: TGTGCCAGCAGTGACGAGGGTGGGCTTAAAGCTTTCTTT
cdr3_aa: CASSDEGGLKAFF

clone_size: NA
v_call: TRBV5-6
d_call: TRBD2
j_call: TRBJ2-1
cdr3_nt: TGTGCCAGCAGCTTGGGCGGGGGGGCATCCAGCTCCTACAATGAGCAGTTCTTC
cdr3_aa: CASSLGGGASSSYNEQFF

clone_size: few
v_call: TRBV6-6
d_call: NA
j_call: TRBJ1-1
cdr3_nt: TGTGCCAGCAGCCATCGGGGGGCGAGTACTGAAGCTTTCTTT
cdr3_aa: CASSHRGASTEAFF

clone_size: NA
v_call: TRBV15
d_call: NA
j_call: TRBJ1-3
cdr3_nt: TGTGCCACCAGCACACCCACAGGGAACTCTGGAAACACCATATATTTT
cdr3_aa: CATSTPTGNSGNTIYF

clone_size: NA
v_call: TRBV19
d_call: NA
j_call: TRBJ1-5
cdr3_nt: TGTGCCAGTAGTATTAACAGAGATCAGCCCCAGCATTTT
cdr3_aa: CASSINRDQPQHF

clone_size: NA
v_call: TRBV5-1
d_call: NA
j_call: TRBJ2-7
cdr3_nt: TGCGCCAGCAGCTTCGGGATCAGCTCCTACGAGCAGTACTTC
cdr3_aa: CASSFGISSYEQYF

clone_size: few
v_call: TRBV6-5
d_call: NA
j_call: TRBJ2-5
cdr3_nt: TGTGCCAGCAGTTACTCGAGGTTTGAGACCCAGTACTTC
cdr3_aa: CASSYSRFETQYF